The clone carrying this T cell receptor beta chain was picked up a small number of times. The target antigen is unknown. This sample is part of a study of monozygotic twins with cystic fibrosis. Study-wide results and caveats: Monozygotic CF twin pairs shared significantly more nucleotide-identical clonotypes than unrelated CF individuals did. In 13 of 16 pairs, V gene usage was closest to the co-twin's. The repertoire was suggested to be naive-dominated, clonality median roughly 0.0093.

Sequenced by immunoSEQ multiplex PCR; TCRdb stores in-frame clones only, minus some. The sample contains some 30,000 clones, 92% of which appear only once. V lost 6 bases and J 0 bases, leaving 9 bases between the germline ends. This CDR3 comprises 13 residues. Germline CDR1 SQVTM, CDR2 ANQGSEA. The receptor comes from a girl under 10 years old with cystic fibrosis. The source material was blood. This rearrangement joins TRBV29-1 to TRBJ1-5; no firm D call. The CDR3 here is CSVQRASNQPQHF. The CDR3 region has the DNA TGCAGCGTCCAACGGGCTAGCAATCAGCCCCAGCATTTT.